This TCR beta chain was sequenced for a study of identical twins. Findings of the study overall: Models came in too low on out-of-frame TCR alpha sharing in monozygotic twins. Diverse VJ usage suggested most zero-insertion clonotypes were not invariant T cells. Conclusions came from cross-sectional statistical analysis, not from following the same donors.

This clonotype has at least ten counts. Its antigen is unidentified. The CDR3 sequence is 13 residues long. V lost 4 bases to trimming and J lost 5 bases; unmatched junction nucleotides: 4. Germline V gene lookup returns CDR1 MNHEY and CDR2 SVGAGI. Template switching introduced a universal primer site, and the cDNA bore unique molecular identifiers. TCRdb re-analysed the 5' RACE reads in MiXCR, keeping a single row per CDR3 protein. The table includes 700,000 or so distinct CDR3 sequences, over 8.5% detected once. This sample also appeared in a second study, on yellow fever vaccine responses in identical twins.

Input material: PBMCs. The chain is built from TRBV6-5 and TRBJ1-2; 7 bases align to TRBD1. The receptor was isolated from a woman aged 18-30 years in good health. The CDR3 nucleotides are TGTGCCAGCAGTTCGGGACAGCTATATGGCTACACCTTC. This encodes CASSSGQLYGYTF.